This T cell receptor beta chain was identified during a study of T cells in Graves' hyperthyroidism and ophthalmopathy. Germline assignment: CDR1 SEHNR and CDR2 FQNEAQ (reference sequence). This CDR3 comprises 13 residues. V was pared by 3 bases and J by 0 bases, with 6 bases between. Study-wide findings and caveats: A model built on 13 V-J features separated ophthalmopathy from stable hyperthyroidism. Most expanded thyroid clonotypes above 0.001 recurred in blood.

RNA transcripts provided the source from which TCR beta CDR3 regions were amplified. Carried out on the TCR CDR3, a first-round RT-PCR used the HTBI primer set. In TCRdb, the multiplex PCR reads were re-called with MiXCR into one record per CDR3 protein. Among 550,000 to 700,000 distinct CDR3 sequences listed, 46% were seen once. This clonotype has ten or more counts. Its antigen is currently unknown. The J gene is TRBJ2-7, the V gene TRBV7-9; no definite D call. The clonotype comes from an adult woman with Graves' disease, either hyperthyroidism or ophthalmopathy (not recorded which). Material: peripheral blood or thyroid tissue (not recorded which). CDR3 sequence: CASSFDGSYEQYF. CDR3 nucleotide sequence: TGTGCCAGCAGCTTCGACGGCTCCTACGAGCAGTACTTC.